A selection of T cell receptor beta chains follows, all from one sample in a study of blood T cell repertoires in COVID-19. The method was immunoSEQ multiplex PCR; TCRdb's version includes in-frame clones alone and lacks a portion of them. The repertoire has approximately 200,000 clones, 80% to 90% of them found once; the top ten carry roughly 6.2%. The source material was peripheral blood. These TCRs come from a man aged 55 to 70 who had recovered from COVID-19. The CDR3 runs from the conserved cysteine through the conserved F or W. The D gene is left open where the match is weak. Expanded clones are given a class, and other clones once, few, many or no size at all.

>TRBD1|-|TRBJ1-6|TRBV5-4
TGTGCCAGCAGCTCCTCCGGGACAGTGGGATCACCCCTCCACTTT
CASSSSGTVGSPLHF
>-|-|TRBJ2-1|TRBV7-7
TGTGCCAGCAGCTTTGCGGGTTACAATGAGCAGTTCTTC
CASSFAGYNEQFF
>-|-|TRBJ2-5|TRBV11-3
TGTGCCAGCAGCTTCCAGGGCGAACAAGAGACCCAGTACTTC
CASSFQGEQETQYF
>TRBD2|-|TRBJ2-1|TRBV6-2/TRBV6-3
TGTGCCAGCAGCACACTAGCGGGGGTCACGAATGAGCAGTTCTTC
CASSTLAGVTNEQFF
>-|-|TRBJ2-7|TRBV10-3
TGTGCCATCCGCTGGGAGTCCTACGAGCAGTACTTC
CAIRWESYEQYF
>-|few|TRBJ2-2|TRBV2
TGTGCCAGCAGTGAAATTGCAGGGGACACCGGGGAGCTGTTTTTT
CASSEIAGDTGELFF
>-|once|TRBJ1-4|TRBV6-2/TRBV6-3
TGTGCCAGCAGTGCCAGGGATATTAATGAAAAACTGTTTTTT
CASSARDINEKLFF
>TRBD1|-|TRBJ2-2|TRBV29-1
TGCAGCGTTGAATCGACAGGGCACGGGGAGCTGTTTTTT
CSVESTGHGELFF
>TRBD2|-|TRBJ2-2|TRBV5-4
TGTGCCTCCTCGCGGGGGGAGATCGGCGGGGAGCTGTTTTTT
CASSRGEIGGELFF
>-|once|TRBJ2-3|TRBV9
TGTGCCAGCAGCGTTTTTAGCGGAAGCACAGATACGCAGTATTTT
CASSVFSGSTDTQYF
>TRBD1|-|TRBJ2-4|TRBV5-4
TGTGCCAGCAGCAAAAAAACAGGGGGATTAGCCAAAAACATTCAGTACTTC
CASSKKTGGLAKNIQYF
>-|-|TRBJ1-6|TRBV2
TGTGCCAGCAAGGAGGTCGCACCACCCCTCCACTTT
CASKEVAPPLHF
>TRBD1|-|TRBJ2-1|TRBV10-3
TGTGCCATCAGCCCAGGACAGGCTACCTACAATGAGCAGTTCTTC
CAISPGQATYNEQFF
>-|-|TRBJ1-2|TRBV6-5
TGTGCCAGCAGAGCAGGGTCTAACTATGGCTACACCTTC
CASRAGSNYGYTF
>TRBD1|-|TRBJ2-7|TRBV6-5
TGTGCCAGCAAACAGGGGGCAGCCGAGCAGTACTTC
CASKQGAAEQYF